In this sample, the clone carrying this T cell receptor (beta chain) turned up a few times. Assay: immunoSEQ multiplex PCR; the TCRdb copy retains only in-frame clones and omits some. The sample lists 250,000 to 300,000 clones, roughly 87% occurring once. The record originates from a study of blood T cell repertoires in COVID-19. About the research overall: In each case, the material was cDNA or gDNA derived from T cells, B-cell-depleted T cells, or PBMCs.

The CDR3 runs to 15 residues. Looked up from germline, CDR1 is SGDLS and CDR2 is YYNGEE. V lost 3 bases, J lost 5 bases, and 6 bases stayed unmatched. The chain joins TRBV9 to TRBJ2-1; 9 nucleotides match TRBD2. Sequencing used peripheral blood. The sequence was collected from a woman between 45 and 60 years old who had recovered from COVID-19. Here the CDR3 DNA reads TGTGCCAGCAGCGCGAGCGGGAGGTTCAACAATGAGCAGTTCTTC. Amino acid sequence: CASSASGRFNNEQFF.